This TCR beta chain is from a study of cytomegalovirus exposure and HLA in healthy donors. Concerning this clone itself: The antigen remains undetermined.

Study-wide points: Diagnosis of cytomegalovirus status made by the classifier reportedly showed high specificity and sensitivity. Confirmation was obtained in vitro that a few CMV-associated chains are specific for CMV antigens.

In the PCR, 60 Vbeta and 13 Jbeta primers were used. Clones were read by immunoSEQ multiplex PCR, and TCRdb kept only the in-frame ones, dropping some. The sample consists of almost 200,000 clones, more than 75% of them appearing once. Germline V lookup: CDR1 SGHRS, CDR2 YFSETQ. The CDR3 totals 16 residues. J gave up 0 bases and V 4 bases, and 5 bases lay outside the gene matches. The sample comprised PBMCs. The genes are TRBV5-1 and TRBJ1-5; 9 bases line up with TRBD1. The source is a male donor in good health and CMV-seropositive. The DNA of the CDR3 is TGCGCCAGCAGCCTCGGGACAGGGAATAGCAATCAGCCCCAGCATTTT. It is translated as CASSLGTGNSNQPQHF. The complete variable domain, with remaining parts taken from reference TRBV5-1 and TRBJ1-5, reads KAGVTQTPRYLIKTRGQQVTLSCSPISGHRSVSWYQQTPGQGLQFLFEYFSETQRNKGNFPGRFSGRQFSNSRSEMNVSTLELGDSALYLCASSLGTGNSNQPQHFGDGTRLSIL.